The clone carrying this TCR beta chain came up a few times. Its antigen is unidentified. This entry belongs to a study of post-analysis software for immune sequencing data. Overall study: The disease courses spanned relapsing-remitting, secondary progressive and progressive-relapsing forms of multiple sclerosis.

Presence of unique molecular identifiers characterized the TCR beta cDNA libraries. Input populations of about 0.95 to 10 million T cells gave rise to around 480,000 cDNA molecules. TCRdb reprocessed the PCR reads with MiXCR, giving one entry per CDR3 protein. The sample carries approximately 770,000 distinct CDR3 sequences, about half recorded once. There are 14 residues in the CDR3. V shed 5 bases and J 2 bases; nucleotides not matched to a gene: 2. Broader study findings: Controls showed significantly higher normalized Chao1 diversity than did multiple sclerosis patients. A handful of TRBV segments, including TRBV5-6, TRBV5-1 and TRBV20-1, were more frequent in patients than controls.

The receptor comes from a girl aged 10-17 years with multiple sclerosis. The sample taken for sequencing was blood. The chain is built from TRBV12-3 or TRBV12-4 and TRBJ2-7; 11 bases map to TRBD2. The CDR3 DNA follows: TGTGCCAGCAGTAATAGCGGGAGGGCCTACGAGCAGTACTTC. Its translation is CASSNSGRAYEQYF.